Presented here are 30 T cell receptor beta chains from one specimen sequenced in a study of blood T cell repertoires in COVID-19 (TCRdb year 2020). The library was produced with the immunoSEQ multiplex PCR assay. TCRdb provides this immuneACCESS table in a form limited to in-frame rearrangements. Some clones are lacking; in checked studies, under half of them reflect an unresolved V gene, and why the rest are absent is not known. This sample is represented by over 200,000 clones; roughly 80% of them were singletons. Of the sample, 4% to 5.5% falls within the top ten clones. Source material: peripheral blood. Receptor source: a human donor in a cohort sampled during active COVID-19.

The chain is built from TRBV6-2 or TRBV6-3 and TRBJ2-1, with 8 bases lining up with TRBD2. The V gene's germline CDR1 is MNHEY and CDR2 SVGEGT. The V and J ends lost 2 bases and 3 bases, in that order; junction bases with no gene match: 9. The CDR3 length is 17 residues. DNA of the CDR3: TGTGCCAGCAGTTACCCCCCGTGGCGGGAGGACTACAATGAGCAGTTCTTC. Its translation: CASSYPPWREDYNEQFF.

This chain joins TRBV11-2 and TRBJ2-1; 10 bases map to TRBD2. The CDR3 sequence is 17 residues long. CDR1 is SGHAT, CDR2 FQNNGV, per germline. J lost 10 bases, V lost 2 bases, and 14 bases had no gene match. This chain's CDR3 is CASSLRPSGSPVEEQFF. CDR3 in DNA: TGTGCCAGCAGCTTAAGGCCTAGCGGGAGTCCGGTGGAAGAGCAGTTCTTC.

The chain uses TRBV9 and TRBJ2-7; 8 nucleotides agree with TRBD2. The CDR3 extends over 14 amino acids. CDR1 is SGDLS and CDR2 is YYNGEE in the germline V gene. Trimming cost V 0 bases and J 3 bases; bases outside gene matches: 2. The chain's CDR3 is CASSVGGRFYEQYF. CDR3 DNA: TGTGCCAGCAGCGTAGGCGGGAGGTTCTACGAGCAGTACTTC.

This clone was seen a handful of times. This chain uses TRBV7-9 with TRBJ1-1; 7 nucleotides match TRBD1. V lost 8 bases and J lost 5; bases outside the gene matches: 11. The CDR3 runs 14 residues. Germline-derived CDR1 and CDR2 are SEHNR and FQNEAQ (reference sequence). For the CDR3, the DNA is TGTGCCAGCGGGGTAACAGGGGCGGGAACTGAAGCTTTCTTT. Translation gives CASGVTGAGTEAFF.

The CDR3 nucleotides are TGTGCCAGCAGCCCCGGACAGTTCTCCTACAATGAGCAGTTCTTC. It is translated as CASSPGQFSYNEQFF. This chain joins TRBV28 and TRBJ2-1, with TRBD1 as a possible D gene (6 bases). The CDR3 is made up of 15 amino acids. V dropped 6 bases and J dropped 0 bases, with 12 bases sitting between them. Germline values: CDR1 MDHEN, CDR2 SYDVKM. The whole variable domain, filled in from reference TRBV28 and TRBJ2-1, reads DVKVTQSSRYLVKRTGEKVFLECVQDMDHENMFWYRQDPGLGLRLIYFSYDVKMKEKGDIPEGYSVSREKKERFSLILESASTNQTSMYLCASSPGQFSYNEQFFGPGTRLTVL.

CDR3: CASSSWTGRLDTIYF. The CDR3 coding sequence is TGTGCCAGCAGCTCCTGGACAGGGAGATTGGACACCATATATTTT. V gene TRBV11-2 combines with J gene TRBJ1-3; 8 bases map to TRBD1. CDR3 size: 15 residues. CDR1 is SGHAT and CDR2 is FQNNGV in the germline V gene. V lost 4 bases to trimming and J lost 8 bases; unmatched junction nucleotides: 10. Together with reference TRBV11-2 and TRBJ1-3, the CDR3 gives the full variable domain: EAGVAQSPRYKIIEKRQSVAFWCNPISGHATLYWYQQILGQGPKLLIQFQNNGVVDDSQLPKDRFSAERLKGVDSTLKIQPAKLEDSAVYLCASSSWTGRLDTIYFGEGSWLTVV.

The rearrangement joins TRBV5-8 to TRBJ1-1; possibly TRBD1 for D (6 bases). Germline loops: CDR1 SGHTS, CDR2 YDEGEE. This CDR3 contains 13 residues. V was shortened by 2 bases and J by 6 bases, with 11 bases between the two germline ends. CDR3 loop: CASSFHRVSEAFF. The CDR3 DNA is TGTGCCAGCAGCTTCCACAGGGTCTCTGAAGCTTTCTTT.

The chain combines TRBV11-3 with TRBJ2-2; D perhaps matches TRBD1 (5 bases). Germline CDR1 is SGHNT and CDR2 is YENEEA. V dropped 3 bases and J dropped 4 bases, with 18 bases sitting between them. This CDR3 region has 17 residues. The CDR3 sequence is CASSLLIQGLGTGELFF. In DNA, the CDR3 is TGTGCCAGCAGCTTGCTTATCCAGGGTTTAGGCACCGGGGAGCTGTTTTTT.

This clone was seen only a few times. The genes are TRBV11-3 and TRBJ2-1; 8 bases are shared with TRBD2. V lost 3 bases to trimming and J lost 8 bases; unmatched junction nucleotides: 6. Germline V gene sequence: CDR1 SGHNT, CDR2 YENEEA. CDR3 length equals 14 residues. The CDR3 sequence: CASSLGGRFDEQFF. The CDR3, as DNA: TGTGCCAGCAGCTTGGGCGGGAGGTTCGATGAGCAGTTCTTC.

V and J are TRBV4-3 and TRBJ1-1; weak D call: TRBD1 (5 bases). The CDR3 sequence is 14 residues long. In germline, CDR1 is LGHNA, CDR2 YSLEER. V lost 4 bases and J 4 bases, leaving 13 bases between the germline ends. CDR3 loop: CASSLGGGSTEAFF. The CDR3 bases are TGCGCCAGCAGCCTCGGGGGAGGGAGCACTGAAGCTTTCTTT.

This clone has a handful of counts. The J gene is TRBJ1-6, the V gene TRBV4-3; D might be TRBD1 (6 bases). The V gene's germline CDR1 is LGHNA and CDR2 YSLEER. With 4 bases removed from V and 4 bases from J, the gap between germline ends came to 14 bases. The CDR3 covers 16 residues. The CDR3: CASSPRLQGYNSPLHF. The CDR3 DNA sequence: TGCGCCAGCAGCCCCAGACTACAGGGTTATAATTCACCCCTCCACTTT.

The V and J genes are TRBV30 and TRBJ1-1, with TRBD1 matching over 8 bases. CDR1 GTSNPN and CDR2 SVGIG come from the germline V gene (reference sequence). The CDR3 consists of 14 residues. After removal of 5 bases from V and 0 bases from J, the junction contained 5 bases not matched to a gene. CDR3 loop: CAWGHRGMNTEAFF. Here the CDR3 DNA reads TGTGCCTGGGGTCACAGGGGGATGAACACTGAAGCTTTCTTT.

The chain carries TRBV21-1 and TRBJ1-2. TRBV21-1 corresponds to a pseudogene. The CDR3 loop spans 15 amino acids. CDR3 in amino acids: CASSKPDLANYGYTF. The CDR3 coding sequence is TGTGCCAGCAGCAAACCGGATCTAGCTAACTATGGCTACACCTTC.

This clone was seen a few times. The V call is TRBV12-3 or TRBV12-4, the J call TRBJ2-7; 7 nucleotides align to TRBD2. V trimming: 5 bases; J trimming: 6 bases; junction bases outside the gene matches: 4. The CDR3 runs 12 residues. The CDR3 is CASSLRTSEQYF. In DNA, the CDR3 is TGTGCCAGCAGTCTCCGGACTAGCGAGCAGTACTTC.

The V call is TRBV27, the J call TRBJ2-3; D not resolved. This CDR3 is 14 amino acids long. Trimming took 4 bases from V and 0 from J, leaving 8 bases between them. In germline, CDR1 is MNHEY, CDR2 SMNVEV (reference sequence). CDR3 sequence (DNA): TGTGCCAGCAGTTCAGTATTTAGCACAGATACGCAGTATTTT. Translated: CASSSVFSTDTQYF.

The CDR3 region has the DNA TGTGCCAGCTCACCCACAGGACAGGGCTATGGCTACACCTTC. As protein: CASSPTGQGYGYTF. The genes are TRBV18 and TRBJ1-2, with 8 bases matching TRBD1. Germline lookup yields CDR1 KGHSH and CDR2 LQKENI. V was pared by 3 bases and J by 4 bases, with 4 bases of the junction left unmatched. The CDR3 sequence is 14 residues long. The entire variable domain, with the rest obtained from reference TRBV18 and TRBJ1-2, is as follows: NAGVMQNPRHLVRRRGQEARLRCSPMKGHSHVYWYRQLPEEGLKFMVYLQKENIIDESGMPKERFSAEFPKEGPSILRIQQVVRGDSAAYFCASSPTGQGYGYTFGSGTRLTVV.

V usage is TRBV5-1 and J usage is TRBJ1-1; no reliable D call. Trimming left V 3 bases short and J 5 bases short, with 11 bases between. The CDR3 is 13 residues long. CDR1 and CDR2 from the germline V gene are SGHRS and YFSETQ. DNA for the CDR3: TGCGCCAGCAGCTCGTCCCCGGGGACTGAAGCTTTCTTT. Translated: CASSSSPGTEAFF.

The chain combines TRBV7-2 with TRBJ1-1; maybe TRBD1 (5 bases). The V gene's germline CDR1 is SGHTA and CDR2 FQGNSA. The CDR3 is 14 residues long. V lost 6 bases, J lost 2 bases, and 13 bases lay in between. The CDR3 spells CASRSGKGNTEAFF. CDR3 DNA sequence: TGTGCCAGCAGGTCAGGGAAGGGAAACACTGAAGCTTTCTTT.

In this sample, this clone turned up once. The chain couples TRBV7-2 to TRBJ2-5; 8 bases are a match to TRBD2. CDR1 is SGHTA and CDR2 is FQGNSA in the germline V gene. V lost 0 bases to trimming and J lost 2 bases; unmatched junction nucleotides: 5. The CDR3 totals 16 residues. The CDR3 loop is CASSLATTSGQETQYF. The CDR3, as DNA: TGTGCCAGCAGCTTAGCCACAACTAGCGGTCAAGAGACCCAGTACTTC.

DNA for the CDR3: TGTGCCAGCAGCACGCAGGCAGGCGGGAGTGTTATCGAGCAGTACTTC. The encoded protein is CASSTQAGGSVIEQYF. V is TRBV7-6 and J is TRBJ2-7; 7 nucleotides align to TRBD2. The CDR3 is 16 residues long. The V gene end was trimmed by 5 bases and the J gene end by 6 bases; junction bases not matched to a gene: 16. Germline CDR1 and CDR2: SGHVS and FNYEAQ.

The chain employs TRBV4-3 and TRBJ2-1; 9 bases align to TRBD2. CDR3 length: 18 residues. The ends lost 3 bases at V and 4 bases at J; junction bases unmatched: 13. Germline-derived CDR1 and CDR2 are LGHNA and YSLEER. The CDR3 bases are TGCGCCAGCAGCCACCGACTAGACTACAGCGGGAGGTACAATGAGCAGTTCTTC. Translated, it gives CASSHRLDYSGRYNEQFF.

V is TRBV6-5 and J is TRBJ1-5; D is ambiguous. Germline V CDR1 and CDR2: MNHEY, SVGAGI. CDR3 length: 16 amino acids. The V end lost 0 bases, the J end lost 1 base, and 10 bases lay between the germline ends. Here the CDR3 reads CASSYSRSGSNQPQHF. CDR3 coding DNA: TGTGCCAGCAGTTACTCGAGGAGTGGGAGCAATCAGCCCCAGCATTTT.

This clone was observed once. This chain connects TRBV28 to TRBJ2-3; 11 bases map to TRBD1. CDR1 and CDR2 (germline): MDHEN, SYDVKM. This CDR3 is 16 amino acids long. Trimming removed 4 bases from V and 6 bases from J; junction bases left unmatched: 9. The CDR3 DNA reads as TGTGCCAGCAGTTGGGACAGGGGGTCATTTTCGGATACGCAGTATTTT. Translation: CASSWDRGSFSDTQYF. Looking up the rest from reference TRBV28 and TRBJ2-3 gives the full variable domain: DVKVTQSSRYLVKRTGEKVFLECVQDMDHENMFWYRQDPGLGLRLIYFSYDVKMKEKGDIPEGYSVSREKKERFSLILESASTNQTSMYLCASSWDRGSFSDTQYFGPGTRLTVL.

The chain is built from TRBV30 and TRBJ2-6; 8 bases fit TRBD1. V gave up 5 bases and J gave up 2 bases; unmatched junction bases: 5. The CDR3 has 15 amino acids. The germline V gene encodes CDR1 GTSNPN and CDR2 SVGIG (reference sequence). As DNA, the CDR3 is TGTGCCTGGGGCACAGGGGGAGCTGGGGCCAACGTCCTGACTTTC. This gives the protein CAWGTGGAGANVLTF.

This clone was found a few times. The CDR3 coding sequence is TGTGCCAGCAGTCATATTATGGGACATCGACCGTACGAGCAGTACTTC. As protein: CASSHIMGHRPYEQYF. This chain uses TRBV7-3 with TRBJ2-7; D might be TRBD1 (6 bases). Per germline, CDR1 SGHTA and CDR2 FQGTGA. Trimming left V 6 bases short and J 4 bases short, with 22 bases between. There are 16 residues in the CDR3.

This chain connects TRBV5-1 to TRBJ2-7; D might be TRBD1 (6 bases). V was clipped by 0 bases and J by 0 bases, with 13 bases between them. CDR3 size: 16 residues. CDR1 SGHRS and CDR2 YFSETQ come from the germline V gene. In DNA form, the CDR3 reads TGCGCCAGCAGCTTGGCCGTCAGGGGATTCTCCTACGAGCAGTACTTC. Translated: CASSLAVRGFSYEQYF.

J is TRBJ1-2 and V is TRBV6-6; no clear D. Per germline, CDR1 MNHNY and CDR2 SVGAGI (reference sequence). This CDR3 has 13 amino acids. Trimming took 3 bases from V and 3 from J, leaving 8 bases between them. The CDR3, as DNA: TGTGCCAGCAGTTATGGCCAGTACTATGGCTACACCTTC. Its protein product is CASSYGQYYGYTF.

The count of this clone is one. V usage is TRBV7-3 and J usage is TRBJ2-2; 11 bases match TRBD2. Trimming removed 3 bases from V and 4 bases from J; junction bases left unmatched: 1. From germline, CDR1 is SGHTA and CDR2 FQGTGA. The CDR3 is made up of 15 amino acids. The CDR3 region has the DNA TGTGCCAGCAGCTTCGGACTAGCGGGCACCGGGGAGCTGTTTTTT. It codes for CASSFGLAGTGELFF. The variable domain in full, completed from reference TRBV7-3 and TRBJ2-2, reads GAGVSQTPSNKVTEKGKYVELRCDPISGHTALYWYRQSLGQGPEFLIYFQGTGAADDSGLPNDRFFAVRPEGSVSTLKIQRTERGDSAVYLCASSFGLAGTGELFFGEGSRLTVL.

The table lists this clone with a few counts. The chain has TRBV9 and TRBJ2-3, with 7 bases aligning to TRBD2. This CDR3 comprises 15 residues. The germline V gene encodes CDR1 SGDLS and CDR2 YYNGEE. With 0 bases clipped from V and 4 bases from J, the junction kept 5 bases outside the gene matches. CDR3 residues: CASSVVAGVADTQYF. The CDR3, as DNA: TGTGCCAGCAGCGTAGTGGCGGGAGTCGCAGATACGCAGTATTTT. The entire variable domain, with the rest obtained from reference TRBV9 and TRBJ2-3, is as follows: DSGVTQTPKHLITATGQRVTLRCSPRSGDLSVYWYQQSLDQGLQFLIQYYNGEERAKGNILERFSAQQFPDLHSELNLSSLELGDSALYFCASSVVAGVADTQYFGPGTRLTVL.

The chain uses TRBV18 and TRBJ2-7, with 9 nucleotides matching TRBD1. Germline loops: CDR1 KGHSH, CDR2 LQKENI. Losses at the gene ends were 3 bases for V and 2 bases for J; bases not matched to a gene: 5. There are 15 residues in the CDR3. CDR3 sequence: CASSPSRDRAYEQYF. CDR3 nucleotides: TGTGCCAGCTCACCGTCTCGGGACAGGGCCTACGAGCAGTACTTC.